What follows is one T cell receptor (beta chain) and its context. Its antigen is unidentified. Germline CDR1 MNHEY, CDR2 SMNVEV (reference sequence). V lost 8 bases and J 0 bases, leaving 14 bases between the germline ends. The CDR3 runs 14 residues. This sample was included in a study of T-cell reconstitution after alpha-beta-depleted transplantation in children. TCRbeta library construction was performed incorporating unique molecular identifiers. TCRdb re-called the PCR reads with MiXCR, one entry per CDR3 protein. The table includes hundreds of thousands of distinct CDR3 sequences, 16% detected once. Broader study findings: The authors attributed T-cell counts and diversity one year after transplant mostly to newly produced T cells. After transplant, high TCRbeta diversity at day 60 in some patients arose from surviving recipient T cells and thymic progenitors.

The receptor's source is a boy under two years old who had a stem cell transplant for Wiskott-Aldrich syndrome, so the T cells may come from the graft donor. This chain links TRBV27 with TRBJ2-7; D possibly uses TRBD1 or TRBD2 (5 bases each). The sample here was PBMCs, mostly from graft donor cells, taken 360 days after TCRalphabeta/CD19-depleted stem cell transplant. The CDR3 nucleotides read TGTGCCAGCTCGCAGGGACGTCTCTCCTACGAGCAGTACTTC. Translating gives CASSQGRLSYEQYF.